This T cell receptor (beta chain) emerged from a study of shared clonotypes between healthy human individuals. Germline trimming cut 0 bases from V and 2 bases from J; bases unmatched to any gene: 5. CDR1 SGHRS and CDR2 YFSETQ come from the germline V gene. The CDR3 totals 16 residues. The study, taken as a whole, reports: Among four donors, roughly 5% of naive CD4 clonotypes were found in common.

The authors ran the assay at deep level. Genomic DNA of each subset was evenly split across several immunoSEQ plates. As processed by the authors: Junction-only immunoSEQ data arrived without quality scores, meaning filtering differed. The protocol was immunoSEQ multiplex PCR, while the TCRdb copy is restricted to in-frame clones and leaves out a portion. V and J calls and clone size are given by that table; D and trimming were obtained from the DNA. The table records over 2 million clones, about 95% of them present only once. A remark on this clone: Its antigen remains unidentified.

The receptor was derived from a man between 18 and 29 years old in good health. The chain couples TRBV5-1 to TRBJ2-5; 9 bases map to TRBD2. The source material was naive CD4+ T cells sorted from blood. As to subset: CD45RA+ positively selected. The CDR3 DNA follows: TGCGCCAGCAGCTTGGCCCCTAGCGGGGTACAAGAGACCCAGTACTTC. Translating gives CASSLAPSGVQETQYF.